One and the same sample provided the 25 T cell receptor beta chains below, sequenced in a study of OX40 agonist ivuxolimab in advanced cancers. Data came from immunoSEQ multiplex PCR; TCRdb stores just in-frame clones and leaves some out. This repertoire shows 50,000 or so clones, around 77% found once; its top ten account for approximately 2%. The sample here was CD4+ or CD8+ T cells sorted from blood, taken in a trial of the OX40 agonist ivuxolimab. All receptors derive from an adult with an advanced solid tumor such as melanoma, head and neck, liver or kidney cancer.

The DNA for the CDR3 is TGTGCCAGCAGCTTAGATAGGGGACGTGTAATTAACTATGGCTACACCTTC. As protein: CASSLDRGRVINYGYTF. The V gene is TRBV11-2, the J gene TRBJ1-2; possible D gene TRBD1, 5 bases. Trimming shortened V by 0 bases and J by 1 base, and 15 bases separated the two germline ends. The germline V gene encodes CDR1 SGHAT and CDR2 FQNNGV. The CDR3 has 17 residues.

On this clone itself: Germline and junction disagree at one end, which may indicate a read error. V is TRBV7-7 and J is TRBJ1-5, with D unresolved. This CDR3 contains 15 residues. CDR1 and CDR2 from the germline V gene are SSHAT and FNYEAQ (reference sequence). The CDR3 DNA reads as TGTGCTAGCAGCCCCCATCCATCAGGCGATCAGCCCCAGCATTTT. This codes for CASSPHPSGDQPQHF.

The J gene is TRBJ1-5, the V gene TRBV6-6; no clear D gene. Trimming took off 2 bases at V and 1 base at J, with 3 bases between the two ends. This CDR3 contains 13 residues. Germline-derived CDR1 and CDR2 are MNHNY and SVGAGI (reference sequence). The CDR3 sequence: CASSYGSNQPQHF. The CDR3 region has the DNA TGTGCCAGCAGTTACGGGAGCAATCAGCCCCAGCATTTT.

This chain uses TRBV10-2 with TRBJ2-6, with D tentatively TRBD1 (5 bases). The CDR3 spans 15 residues. Germline V gene sequence: CDR1 WSHSY, CDR2 SAAADI. V was clipped by 5 bases and J by 0 bases, with 8 bases between them. CDR3 nucleotide sequence: TGCGCCAGCAGTCCGGACAACTCTGGGGCCAACGTCCTGACTTTC. This translates into CASSPDNSGANVLTF.

This clone was found once. The gene calls are TRBV5-1 and TRBJ2-2, with 7 bases fitting TRBD1. The germline V gene has CDR1 SGHRS and CDR2 YFSETQ. This CDR3 is built from 14 residues. J was trimmed by 4 bases and V by 4 bases; bases with no gene match: 4. CDR3 DNA sequence: TGCGCCAGCAGCCCTACAGGGGTCACCGGGGAGCTGTTTTTT. Its protein product is CASSPTGVTGELFF.

The chain is built from TRBV2 and TRBJ1-1; perhaps TRBD1 as D (6 bases). Germline CDR1 is SNHLY and CDR2 is FYNNEI. Trimming removed 5 bases at V and 6 bases at J, with 13 bases between. The CDR3 is 13 amino acids. CDR3 DNA sequence: TGTGCCAGCAGTCTGGGTAAGGGGGCTGAAGCTTTCTTT. Encoded protein: CASSLGKGAEAFF.

This clone has only a few counts. The genes are TRBV5-4 and TRBJ2-5, with D possibly TRBD2 on 5 matching bases. The V end lost 4 bases, the J end lost 2 bases, and 18 bases lay between the germline ends. Germline CDR1 is SGHNT and CDR2 is YYREEE (reference sequence). This CDR3 is built from 16 residues. CDR3 sequence: CASSPGGWSAQETQYF. Written as DNA, the CDR3 is TGTGCCAGCAGCCCCGGAGGATGGAGCGCACAAGAGACCCAGTACTTC.

The gene calls are TRBV7-8 and TRBJ1-6; no definite D call. The V gene lost 1 base and the J gene lost 6 bases, with 10 bases spanning the gap. The germline V gene has CDR1 SGHVS and CDR2 FQNEAQ. CDR3 length equals 15 residues. Here the CDR3 reads CASSLDFEPNSPLHF. CDR3 in DNA: TGTGCCAGCAGCTTAGACTTCGAACCTAATTCACCCCTCCACTTT.

Written as DNA, the CDR3 is TGTGCCATCAGTGAGTCCACGGGAACAGATACGCAGTATTTT. Translated, it gives CAISESTGTDTQYF. The V call is TRBV10-3, the J call TRBJ2-3; the D gene is possibly TRBD2 (5 bases). The CDR3 extends over 14 amino acids. Per germline, CDR1 ENHRY and CDR2 SYGVKD. V shed 0 bases and J shed 3 bases, with 7 bases lying between them.

The V call is TRBV7-8, the J call TRBJ2-7; TRBD2 matches at 8 bases. V lost 5 bases and J lost 0; bases outside the gene matches: 6. Germline-derived CDR1 and CDR2 are SGHVS and FQNEAQ. The CDR3 extends over 15 amino acids. The CDR3 coding sequence is TGTGCCAGCAGCCGCACGGGGGGGGTCTCCTACGAGCAGTACTTC. This codes for CASSRTGGVSYEQYF. The full variable domain, in which reference TRBV7-8 and TRBJ2-7 provide the parts outside the CDR3, is GAGVSQSPRYKVAKRGQDVALRCDPISGHVSLFWYQQALGQGPEFLTYFQNEAQLDKSGLPSDRFFAERPEGSVSTLKIQRTQQEDSAVYLCASSRTGGVSYEQYFGPGTRLTVT.

This clone was recorded only once. The chain uses TRBV7-6 and TRBJ1-1; TRBD1 matches at 12 bases. The CDR3 is 16 amino acids. V shed 6 bases, J shed 2 bases, and the junction held 7 bases outside the gene matches. In germline, CDR1 is SGHVS, CDR2 FNYEAQ. The CDR3 loop reads CASSYRDRGLNTEAFF. For the CDR3, the DNA is TGTGCCAGCAGTTACCGGGACAGGGGGCTAAACACTGAAGCTTTCTTT. The full variable domain, completed using reference TRBV7-6 and TRBJ1-1, is GAGVSQSPRYKVTKRGQDVALRCDPISGHVSLYWYRQALGQGPEFLTYFNYEAQQDKSGLPNDRFSAERPEGSISTLTIQRTEQRDSAMYRCASSYRDRGLNTEAFFGQGTRLTVV.

This clone was seen only a few times. This chain joins TRBV11-2 and TRBJ1-3; no clear D gene. Germline lookup yields CDR1 SGHAT and CDR2 FQNNGV. V was pared by 5 bases and J by 0 bases, with 11 bases between. The CDR3 has 15 residues. The CDR3 DNA reads as TGTGCCAGCAGCGGACCGGGGAGCTCTGGAAACACCATATATTTT. Translation: CASSGPGSSGNTIYF.

This clone was seen just once. The V call is TRBV6-5, the J call TRBJ2-2; D may be TRBD1 or TRBD2 (5 bases each). Germline V gene sequence: CDR1 MNHEY, CDR2 SVGAGI. Trimming shortened V by 7 bases and J by 3 bases, and 15 bases separated the two germline ends. The CDR3 covers 15 residues. The CDR3 loop is CASTTRDRYTGELFF. The CDR3 coding sequence is TGTGCCAGCACCACCCGGGACCGATACACCGGGGAGCTGTTTTTT.

The gene calls are TRBV5-1 and TRBJ1-2; D may be TRBD1 (6 bases). The germline CDR1 and CDR2 sequences are SGHRS and YFSETQ. V lost 4 bases and J lost 8, with 24 bases in between. The CDR3 extends over 16 amino acids. DNA for the CDR3: TGCGCCAGCAGCGGAAAAGGGACATACCACCCGGGCGGCTACACCTTC. Protein sequence: CASSGKGTYHPGGYTF.

The chain combines TRBV6-6 with TRBJ2-7; 14 nucleotides line up with TRBD2. Trimming at V came to 5 bases and at J to 5 bases, leaving 5 bases not matched to a gene. Germline-derived CDR1 and CDR2 are MNHNY and SVGAGI (reference sequence). This CDR3 is built from 15 residues. The CDR3 reads CASSTGTSGRNEQYF. CDR3 in DNA: TGTGCCAGCAGTACCGGGACTAGCGGGAGAAACGAGCAGTACTTC.

The chain recombines TRBV9 with TRBJ2-6; TRBD2 might be the D (5 bases). Germline CDR1 and CDR2: SGDLS and YYNGEE. The CDR3 has 17 amino acids. V dropped 2 bases and J dropped 0 bases, with 12 bases sitting between them. The CDR3, as DNA: TGTGCCAGCAGCGTTCTTCCGGGGAACTCTGGGGCCAACGTCCTGACTTTC. It is translated as CASSVLPGNSGANVLTF.

This clone has just a few counts. V is TRBV15 and J is TRBJ2-1; possibly TRBD1 for D (5 bases). Trimming removed 3 bases from V and 6 bases from J, with 12 bases in between. This CDR3 comprises 14 residues. Per the germline V gene, CDR1 is LNHNV and CDR2 is YYDKDF (reference sequence). CDR3 nucleotides: TGTGCCACCAGCAGGGGTCAGCAGGGCAATGAGCAGTTCTTC. Protein sequence: CATSRGQQGNEQFF.

The gene calls are TRBV6-5 and TRBJ2-4; D remains unclear. Trimming left V 5 bases short and J 0 bases short, with 8 bases between. The CDR3 spans 14 residues. Germline assignment: CDR1 MNHEY and CDR2 SVGAGI. The DNA of the CDR3 is TGTGCCAGCAGTAAGAAGCTAGCCAAAAACATTCAGTACTTC. It encodes CASSKKLAKNIQYF.

The J gene is TRBJ1-5, the V gene TRBV18; 8 nucleotides match TRBD1. Germline CDR1 KGHSH, CDR2 LQKENI. This CDR3 is built from 15 residues. The ends lost 6 bases at V and 4 bases at J; junction bases unmatched: 8. CDR3 DNA sequence: TGTGCCAGCTCCCAAGGACAGGGAGATAATCAGCCCCAGCATTTT. Translation gives CASSQGQGDNQPQHF.

J is TRBJ2-1 and V is TRBV2, with 7 bases identical to TRBD2. CDR1 and CDR2 (germline): SNHLY, FYNNEI. This CDR3 has 13 amino acids. Losses at the gene ends were 8 bases for V and 0 bases for J; bases not matched to a gene: 1. CDR3 residues: CASRGGSYNEQFF. The CDR3 DNA sequence: TGTGCCAGCCGCGGGGGCTCCTACAATGAGCAGTTCTTC.

This rearrangement joins TRBV19 to TRBJ2-3; D assignment may be TRBD1 or TRBD2 (5 bases each). The CDR3 loop spans 16 amino acids. Germline-derived CDR1 and CDR2 are LNHDA and SQIVND (reference sequence). Trimming took 3 bases from V and 4 from J, leaving 17 bases between them. CDR3 in amino acids: CASSISSSRGADTQYF. The CDR3 DNA reads TGTGCCAGTAGTATTAGTAGCAGTCGAGGGGCAGATACGCAGTATTTT.

This clone has a single count. The chain is built from TRBV29-1 and TRBJ2-5, with TRBD2 matching over 8 bases. The germline gives CDR1 SQVTM, CDR2 ANQGSEA. The ends lost 7 bases at V and 4 bases at J; junction bases unmatched: 17. CDR3 length equals 16 residues. Written as DNA, the CDR3 is TGCAGCGCCGCCTACGTGAGCGGGAGACCCTCAGAGACCCAGTACTTC. This sequence encodes CSAAYVSGRPSETQYF.

The rearrangement joins TRBV13 to TRBJ1-1; D ambiguous. Germline V gene lookup returns CDR1 PRHDT and CDR2 FYEKMQ (reference sequence). The ends were cut back, 5 bases at V and 7 bases at J, with 11 bases in the middle. CDR3 length: 12 residues. The CDR3 nucleotides read TGTGCCAGCAGCCAACCCTGGGATGAAGCTTTCTTT. Its translation is CASSQPWDEAFF.

The genes are TRBV7-6 and TRBJ1-5; perhaps TRBD1 as D (5 bases). Trimming pared 1 base from V and 6 bases from J, leaving 7 bases between. Germline V gene sequence: CDR1 SGHVS, CDR2 FNYEAQ. The CDR3 is made up of 13 amino acids. The CDR3 reads CASSLGQFQPQHF. CDR3 nucleotide sequence: TGTGCCAGCAGCTTAGGACAGTTTCAGCCCCAGCATTTT.

CDR3 region: CAWSTQAGGRNEQFF. As DNA, the CDR3 is TGTGCCTGGAGTACGCAAGCGGGAGGTAGGAATGAGCAGTTCTTC. V and J are TRBV30 and TRBJ2-1; TRBD2 matches 9 bases. CDR3 length equals 15 residues. Germline CDR1 is GTSNPN and CDR2 is SVGIG (reference sequence). With V trimmed by 2 bases and J by 7 bases, 9 bases remained unmatched.